This entry features one T cell receptor beta chain sequence. The target antigen is unknown. This sample is part of a study of beta chain features in type 1 diabetes. Each of the sorted populations had a purity greater than 98%. Sequenced material consisted of expressed TCRB transcripts (all of the isolated RNA was reverse transcribed). Assay: immunoSEQ multiplex PCR; the TCRdb copy retains only in-frame clones and omits some. The top ten clones hold 0.053% of a sample with hundreds of thousands of clones, roughly two thirds of them seen once. The CDR3 has 14 residues. The germline V gene encodes CDR1 SEHNR and CDR2 FQNEAQ (reference sequence). V trimming: 2 bases; J trimming: 3 bases; junction bases outside the gene matches: 4. Study-level points and caveats: Patients showed naive, central memory and Treg TCRB repertoires that appeared more similar than those of healthy donors. Overrepresentation of cells with high TCR expression could result from cDNA sequencing.

Material: naive CD4+ T cells from blood. The source of this sequence is a man under 40 in good health. The gene calls are TRBV7-9 and TRBJ2-7; 7 bases line up with TRBD1. The CDR3 DNA reads TGTGCCAGCAGCTTAACACAGGGGAACTACGAGCAGTACTTC. It specifies CASSLTQGNYEQYF. Filled out from reference TRBV7-9 and TRBJ2-7, the complete variable domain reads DTGVSQNPRHKITKRGQNVTFRCDPISEHNRLYWYRQTLGQGPEFLTYFQNEAQLEKSRLLSDRFSAERPKGSFSTLEIQRTEQGDSAMYLCASSLTQGNYEQYFGPGTRLTVT.